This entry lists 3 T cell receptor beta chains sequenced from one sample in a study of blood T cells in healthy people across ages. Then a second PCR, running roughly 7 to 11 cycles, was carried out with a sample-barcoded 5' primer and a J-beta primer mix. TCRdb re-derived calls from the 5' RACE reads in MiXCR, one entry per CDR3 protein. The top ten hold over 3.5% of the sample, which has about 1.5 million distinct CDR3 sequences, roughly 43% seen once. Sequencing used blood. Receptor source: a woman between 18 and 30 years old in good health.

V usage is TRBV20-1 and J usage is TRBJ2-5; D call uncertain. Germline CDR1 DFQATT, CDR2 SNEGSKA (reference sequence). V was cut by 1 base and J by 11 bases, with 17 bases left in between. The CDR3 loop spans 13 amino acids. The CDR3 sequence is CSARGRTWNEQYF. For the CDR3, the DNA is TGCAGTGCTAGAGGCCGTACCTGGAATGAGCAGTACTTC.

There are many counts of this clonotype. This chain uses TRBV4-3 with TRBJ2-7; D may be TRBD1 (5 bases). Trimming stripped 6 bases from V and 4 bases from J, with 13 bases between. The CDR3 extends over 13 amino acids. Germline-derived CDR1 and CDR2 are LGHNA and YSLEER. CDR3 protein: CASSGAGSYEQYF. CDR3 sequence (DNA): TGCGCCAGCAGTGGGGCAGGGTCGTACGAGCAGTACTTC.

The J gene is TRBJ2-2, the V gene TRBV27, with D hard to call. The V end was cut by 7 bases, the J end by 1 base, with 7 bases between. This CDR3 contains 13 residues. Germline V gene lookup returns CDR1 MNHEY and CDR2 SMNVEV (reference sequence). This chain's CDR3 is CASNPGNTGELFF. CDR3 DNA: TGTGCCAGCAACCCGGGGAACACCGGGGAGCTGTTTTTT.